A selection of T cell receptor beta chains follows, all from one sample in a study of blood T cell repertoires in COVID-19. Data came from immunoSEQ multiplex PCR; TCRdb stores just in-frame clones and leaves some out. The table records 200,000 to 250,000 clones, roughly 85% of them present only once. Material for sequencing was peripheral blood. Receptors were obtained from a woman aged 70 to 79 with COVID-19, enrolled during active disease. Each CDR3 is given with its conserved first and last residue. The order of the fields is D gene, V gene, clone size, J gene, CDR3 DNA, CDR3 protein. The D gene is left open where the match is weak. Rows may omit the clone size; those that give it use once, few, many or a size class.

TRBD2	TRBV5-4	NA	TRBJ2-1	TGTGCCAGCAGCGAACAAAGCGGGAGGACATACAATGAGCAGTTCTTC	CASSEQSGRTYNEQFF
NA	TRBV10-3	NA	TRBJ2-1	TGTGCCATCAGTGCACCTCGACAGGGAGGACGGTGGAATGAGCAGTTCTTC	CAISAPRQGGRWNEQFF
TRBD2	TRBV5-1	NA	TRBJ2-1	TGCGCCAGCAGCTTGACTAGCGGGACTTACAATGAGCAGTTCTTC	CASSLTSGTYNEQFF
TRBD1	TRBV7-6	NA	TRBJ1-4	TGTGCCAGCAGCATCGGACAGGAGGAAAAACTGTTTTTT	CASSIGQEEKLFF
TRBD1	TRBV18	once	TRBJ1-1	TGTGCCAGCTCACTACAGGGACAGGGCCTGAACACTGAAGCTTTCTTT	CASSLQGQGLNTEAFF
NA	TRBV18	NA	TRBJ1-6	TGTGCCAGCTCACCGGACAGCAGTAATTCACCCCTCCACTTT	CASSPDSSNSPLHF
NA	TRBV29-1	NA	TRBJ2-3	TGCAGCGTTATTAGAACAGATACGCAGTATTTT	CSVIRTDTQYF
TRBD2	TRBV11-2	NA	TRBJ2-7	TGTGCCAGCAGCTTAGGGGCTAGCGGGTTGCGCGACGAGCAGTACTTC	CASSLGASGLRDEQYF
TRBD1	TRBV7-9	NA	TRBJ2-7	TGTGCCAGCAGCCCTTCATGGACAGGGGTTTCCGAGCAGTACTTC	CASSPSWTGVSEQYF
NA	TRBV6-2/TRBV6-3	NA	TRBJ1-1	TGTGCCAGCAGTTACTCGGGGGGTTTTGAAGCTTTCTTT	CASSYSGGFEAFF
TRBD2	TRBV28	NA	TRBJ2-7	TGTGCCAGTGGGTGGGAGGGACCCTCCTACGAGCAGTACTTC	CASGWEGPSYEQYF
TRBD1	TRBV9	few	TRBJ1-2	TGTGCCAGCAGCGCTCGGACAGGGACTGTCTATGGCTACACCTTC	CASSARTGTVYGYTF
TRBD1	TRBV5-8	NA	TRBJ1-2	TGTGCCAGCAGACCTCGGGACAGGGGGCAAGGGGGCTACACCTTC	CASRPRDRGQGGYTF
NA	TRBV19	few	TRBJ1-3	TGTGCCAGCGGGACAAACTCTGGAAACACCATATATTTT	CASGTNSGNTIYF
TRBD1	TRBV5-1	NA	TRBJ1-1	TGCGCCAGCAGCCCGGTACAGGGGGGAAAACTTGAAGCTTTCTTT	CASSPVQGGKLEAFF
NA	TRBV4-2	many	TRBJ1-1	TGTGCCAGCAGCCAAGATCTGGCCACTGAAGCTTTCTTT	CASSQDLATEAFF
TRBD1	TRBV27	NA	TRBJ1-2	TGTGCCAGCAGTCTCCAGGGGGCGCTTAGCTATGGCTACACCTTC	CASSLQGALSYGYTF
NA	TRBV19	NA	TRBJ2-2	TGTGCCAGTAGTCCGTGGCGCGGGGAATACGAGGAGCTGTTTTTT	CASSPWRGEYEELFF
TRBD2	TRBV15	NA	TRBJ2-1	TGTGCCACCAGCAGAGCCGGGACTAGCGGACTATACAATGAGCAGTTCTTC	CATSRAGTSGLYNEQFF
NA	TRBV19	NA	TRBJ1-2	TGTGCCAGTGGTACAGGGCTGGGCTACACCTTC	CASGTGLGYTF
TRBD1	TRBV12-3/TRBV12-4	once	TRBJ1-2	TGTGCCAGCAAACCACAGGGGATAAGGGGCTACACCTTC	CASKPQGIRGYTF
TRBD1	TRBV4-1	few	TRBJ1-4	TGCGCCAGCAGCCCCTTGGGTCAGGGGGCAACTAATGAAAAACTGTTTTTT	CASSPLGQGATNEKLFF
NA	TRBV14	NA	TRBJ2-1	TGTGCCAGCAGCCACAATTTTGGACTCCTGGGCGATGAGCAGTTCTTC	CASSHNFGLLGDEQFF
NA	TRBV19	NA	TRBJ1-3	TGTGCCAGTAGCGACACAGGGTTTTCCTCTGGAAACACCATATATTTT	CASSDTGFSSGNTIYF
TRBD2	TRBV11-2	few	TRBJ2-7	TGTGCCAGCAGCTCCCAGGGACTAGCGGGAGACGAGCAGTACTTC	CASSSQGLAGDEQYF
TRBD2	TRBV5-3	NA	TRBJ2-7	TGTGCCAGAAGCTTGGCTAGCGGGTTGAACTACGAGCAGTACTTC	CARSLASGLNYEQYF
TRBD2	TRBV9	NA	TRBJ2-1	TGTGCCAGCAGCGCCCCGGGCAGCGGGGCCTACGCCCCGGGGGGTAATGAGCAGTTCTTC	CASSAPGSGAYAPGGNEQFF
NA	TRBV25-1	NA	TRBJ2-5	TGTGCCAGCAGGGGGGCGGGGGAGGAAAAGACCCAGTACTTC	CASRGAGEEKTQYF
TRBD1	TRBV10-3	NA	TRBJ1-2	TGTGCCTCCAGCTCCCAGGGGGGTAGCGTCTCGGAAGGCTACACCTTC	CASSSQGGSVSEGYTF
NA	TRBV6-2/TRBV6-3	NA	TRBJ2-2	TGTGCCAGCAGTTACGCCCCGGGTACGGGGAACACCGGGGAGCTGTTTTTT	CASSYAPGTGNTGELFF
TRBD1	TRBV4-3	NA	TRBJ2-3	TGCGCCAGCAGCCAGGGGACAGCAACTAGCACAGATACGCAGTATTTT	CASSQGTATSTDTQYF
TRBD2	TRBV27	NA	TRBJ2-3	TGTGCCAGCAGAGATCAACCGGCGACTAGCTCAGATACGCAGTATTTT	CASRDQPATSSDTQYF
TRBD1	TRBV7-6	NA	TRBJ1-5	TGTGCCAGCAGCCGTGACCAGGGGGCAAGGGGCAATCAGCCCCAGCATTTT	CASSRDQGARGNQPQHF
NA	TRBV2	NA	TRBJ1-4	TGTGCCAGCAGTGTTCAGTATAATGAAAAACTGTTTTTT	CASSVQYNEKLFF
NA	TRBV11-2	NA	TRBJ1-3	TGTGCCAGCAGCGCTAATCCCCCCGGTACTGGAAACACCATATATTTT	CASSANPPGTGNTIYF
TRBD1	TRBV10-3	NA	TRBJ2-3	TGTGCCATCAGTGACCAAACGACAGGGCGCACAGATACGCAGTATTTT	CAISDQTTGRTDTQYF
TRBD2	TRBV7-9	NA	TRBJ2-1	TGTGCCAGCAGCTTCATTAGCGGGGGGGCCCTCAATGAGCAGTTCTTC	CASSFISGGALNEQFF
NA	TRBV7-2	NA	TRBJ1-2	TGTGCCAGCAGCTTCACCCTGGAGGTCACGGGCTATGGCTACACCTTC	CASSFTLEVTGYGYTF
TRBD1	TRBV20-1	NA	TRBJ1-2	TGCAGTGCTAGTGGGACAGGGTACCATGGCTACACCTTC	CSASGTGYHGYTF
NA	TRBV25-1	NA	TRBJ1-2	TGTGCCAGCAGTAGGGACTCCTATGGCTACACCTTC	CASSRDSYGYTF
NA	TRBV19	NA	TRBJ1-2	TGTGCCAGTAGTATCCCCCAGGGTGGCTACACCTTC	CASSIPQGGYTF
NA	TRBV19	NA	TRBJ2-2	TGTGCCAGTAGTATAGATCACCAGGGGTTGGACACCGGGGAGCTGTTTTTT	CASSIDHQGLDTGELFF
TRBD1	TRBV7-9	NA	TRBJ1-1	TGTGCCAGCAGCGTGTTACCGGGGACAGGGGCTTTCTTT	CASSVLPGTGAFF
TRBD1	TRBV24-1	NA	TRBJ2-1	TGTGCCACCAGTGACCGGGGACAGGGGAACTACAATGAGCAGTTCTTC	CATSDRGQGNYNEQFF
TRBD1	TRBV5-1	NA	TRBJ2-7	TGCGCCAGCAGCTTGGAAGTCCAGGGACAGGGGTTCGAGCAGTACTTC	CASSLEVQGQGFEQYF
NA	TRBV7-6	NA	TRBJ2-1	TGTGCCAGCAGCTTAGCAAGGGGGTCCTACAATGAGCAGTTCTTC	CASSLARGSYNEQFF
TRBD1	TRBV19	NA	TRBJ2-1	TGTGCCAGTAGTGAAGGGACAGGACGGGGCTACTCCTACAATGAGCAGTTCTTC	CASSEGTGRGYSYNEQFF
NA	TRBV10-2	NA	TRBJ1-5	TGCGCCAGCAGTGAGTGGGACACAAATCAGCCCCAGCATTTT	CASSEWDTNQPQHF
TRBD2	TRBV6-5	NA	TRBJ2-1	TGTGCCAGCAGTTACGGAACTAGCGGAGTAGATGAGCAGTTCTTC	CASSYGTSGVDEQFF
TRBD1	TRBV6-5	NA	TRBJ1-2	TGTGCCAGCAGTTACCGGGACAGCCGGTATGGCTACACCTTC	CASSYRDSRYGYTF
TRBD1	TRBV20-1	NA	TRBJ1-2	TGCAGTGCTAAGACAGGGACTCGCTACACCTTC	CSAKTGTRYTF
TRBD1	TRBV11-2	NA	TRBJ1-2	TGTGCCAGCAGCTTAGGTGACAGGGCATTTGGCTACACCTTC	CASSLGDRAFGYTF
TRBD1	TRBV2	NA	TRBJ1-2	TGTGCCAGCTGCGGACAGGGACCTTTTTCTAACTACACCTTC	CASCGQGPFSNYTF
TRBD1	TRBV19	NA	TRBJ2-2	TGTGCCTCTTCACAGGGGCCAATTACCGGGGAGCTGTTTTTT	CASSQGPITGELFF
NA	TRBV4-3	NA	TRBJ2-1	TGCGCCAGCAGCCAAGATTCGGGGGAGCAGTTCTTC	CASSQDSGEQFF
NA	TRBV4-3	few	TRBJ1-3	TGCGCCAGCAGCCAAGAAGTCGGGAGGGCTGGAAACACCATATATTTT	CASSQEVGRAGNTIYF
NA	TRBV15	NA	TRBJ2-3	TGTGCCACCAGCAGAGATCCTTACACAGATACGCAGTATTTT	CATSRDPYTDTQYF